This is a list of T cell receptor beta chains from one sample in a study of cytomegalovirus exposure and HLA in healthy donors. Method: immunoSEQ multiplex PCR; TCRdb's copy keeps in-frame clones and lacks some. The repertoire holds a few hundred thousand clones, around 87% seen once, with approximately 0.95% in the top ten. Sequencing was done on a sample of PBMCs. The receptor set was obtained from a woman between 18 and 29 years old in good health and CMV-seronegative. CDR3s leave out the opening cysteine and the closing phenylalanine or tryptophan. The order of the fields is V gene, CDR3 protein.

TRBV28,ASRGQGVNEQF
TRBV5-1,ASRQGAGWGTGELF
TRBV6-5,AIGQGHEQY
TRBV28,ASGYRGRLQETQY
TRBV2,ASSTGGSNTEAF
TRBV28,ASSLRDNYGYT
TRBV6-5,ASSHGDSSYEQY
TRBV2,ASSVTGTGYSPLH
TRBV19,ASSIAGLQPQH
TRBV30,AWSLEVAGNNEQF
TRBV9,ASSVDPTIGTGELF
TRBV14,ASSQVTIQASSYNEQF
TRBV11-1,ASSLVPPGTGYHEQY
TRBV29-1,SVLRENTEAF
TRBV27,ASSSSDTRNIQY
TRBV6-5,ASSNSGSVREQY
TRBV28,ASTPGTGISSYEQY
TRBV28,ASTRDFSGNTIY
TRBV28,ASFLSGANVLT
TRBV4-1,ASSQVPQGAGYEQY
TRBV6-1,ASSASF
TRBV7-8,ASSLQPLAGRTDTQY
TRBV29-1,SVGTGADSKETQY
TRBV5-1,ASSLDRLYEQY
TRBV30,AWSVGTMNTEAF
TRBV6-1,ASAESEQY
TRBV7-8,ASSLNLAGTNTGELF
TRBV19,ASGDNGQGYQPQH
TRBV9,ASSVAGSYEQY
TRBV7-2,ASSDDPRTIYNEQF
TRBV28,ASQSLAGLVRTYEQY
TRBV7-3,ASSLNGQGAEAF
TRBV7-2,ASTSTDTQY
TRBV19,ASSNPDRFSNQPQH
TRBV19,ASSMTSGIPYNEQF
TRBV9,ASSGASTDTQY
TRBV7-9,ASSLEGGGTYEQY
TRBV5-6,ASSLARTERAYNYGYT
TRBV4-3,ASSQEQDVWDRQAAF
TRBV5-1,ASSRTAETQY
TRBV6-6,ASSPDRVWEQF
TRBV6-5,ASRRTGGSYNEQF
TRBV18,ASSPPLGQGSHEQY
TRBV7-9,ASSYTGGTEQF
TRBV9,ASSGPGQNNEKLF
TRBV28,ASSPSLLTVTKQY
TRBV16,ASSRPLAGGPLEQY
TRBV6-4,ASSSSHPGVTQY
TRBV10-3,AISEYEREGRNEQF